The sequence of this T cell receptor beta chain was determined in a study of beta chain features in type 1 diabetes. Study outcomes and limitations: Equally in patients and controls, shorter templates might have been favored by PCR. Cells that show high TCR expression could be over-represented by cDNA sequencing.

Germline loops: CDR1 SQVTM, CDR2 ANQGSEA. The CDR3 sequence is 16 residues long. V dropped 1 base and J dropped 4 bases, with 19 bases sitting between them. Every bit of the isolated RNA underwent reverse transcription, so sequencing read expressed TCRB transcripts. The protocol was immunoSEQ multiplex PCR, while the TCRdb copy is restricted to in-frame clones and leaves out a portion. The repertoire holds 400,000 to 600,000 clones, with roughly 31% as singletons. This clone has just a few counts. Its cognate antigen is unknown. Sequenced sample: naive CD4+ T cells from blood. This TCR was recovered from a man aged 18 to 35 in good health. This chain uses TRBV29-1 with TRBJ1-1; no clear D gene. DNA for the CDR3: TGCAGCGTTGAAGCTCGGGGATTGGGGAGAGCCACTGAAGCTTTCTTT. It yields the protein CSVEARGLGRATEAFF.